Below are 16 T cell receptor beta chains sequenced from a single sample in a study of T-cell memory formation after mild COVID-19. TCRdb processed the 5' RACE reads anew with MiXCR; each CDR3 protein has one entry. The data show some 150,000 distinct CDR3 sequences, under 25% seen once. The specimen was PBMCs or a T cell subset sorted from them (not recorded which). These receptors originate from an adult woman who had mild COVID-19 (a few samples of this study predate the infection). Cell type and time point are not known.

This chain uses TRBV6-1 with TRBJ1-1, with D possibly matching TRBD1 (5 bases). The CDR3 consists of 14 residues. V lost 11 bases, J lost 0 bases, and 16 bases lay in between. Germline CDR1 reads MNHNS; CDR2 reads SASEGT. The CDR3 region is CAYHPGGMNTEAFF. The CDR3 DNA follows: TGTGCCTACCACCCGGGGGGGATGAACACTGAAGCTTTCTTT.

This clonotype was found a few times. The J gene is TRBJ2-7, the V gene TRBV5-1; TRBD1 or TRBD2 may be the D gene (5 bases each). The CDR3 length is 13 residues. V was cut by 0 bases and J by 5 bases, with 9 bases left in between. Looked up from germline, CDR1 is SGHRS and CDR2 is YFSETQ. The CDR3, as DNA: TGCGCCAGCAGCTTGGGGGACGGTCACGAGCAGTACTTC. The encoded protein is CASSLGDGHEQYF.

This sequence joins TRBV11-2 and TRBJ1-2; 10 positions agree with TRBD1. The CDR3 is 17 amino acids. CDR1 SGHAT and CDR2 FQNNGV come from the germline V gene. Germline trimming cut 1 base from V and 3 bases from J; bases unmatched to any gene: 8. The CDR3 here is CASSLVWRTGGDYGYTF. The DNA for the CDR3 is TGTGCCAGCAGCTTAGTATGGAGGACAGGGGGGGACTATGGCTACACCTTC. Full variable domain (outside the CDR3, taken from reference TRBV11-2 and TRBJ1-2): EAGVAQSPRYKIIEKRQSVAFWCNPISGHATLYWYQQILGQGPKLLIQFQNNGVVDDSQLPKDRFSAERLKGVDSTLKIQPAKLEDSAVYLCASSLVWRTGGDYGYTFGSGTRLTVV.

The chain links TRBV12-3 or TRBV12-4 to TRBJ1-2; a weak D match, TRBD1 (5 bases). This CDR3 contains 16 residues. The germline V and J ends were trimmed by 8 bases and 4 bases, with 23 bases remaining between them. In DNA form, the CDR3 reads TGTGCCAGCTCGAGTACTCTGAGGGGCTCGGGCTATGGCTACACCTTC. It is translated as CASSSTLRGSGYGYTF.

This clonotype was picked up a small number of times. The rearrangement links TRBV20-1 to TRBJ2-1, with 12 bases identical to TRBD2. After removal of 0 bases from V and 8 bases from J, the junction contained 5 bases not matched to a gene. This CDR3 is 15 amino acids long. The germline gives CDR1 DFQATT, CDR2 SNEGSKA (reference sequence). CDR3: CSARDLTSGRYEQFF. The CDR3 bases are TGCAGTGCTAGAGATCTAACTAGCGGGAGGTATGAGCAGTTCTTC.

The chain uses TRBV12-3 or TRBV12-4 and TRBJ2-1; 7 bases agree with TRBD1. Germline trimming cut 5 bases from V and 10 bases from J; bases unmatched to any gene: 8. The CDR3 extends over 13 amino acids. The DNA of the CDR3 is TGTGCCAGCAGTCTATCGGGACAGCAGGAGCAGTTCTTC. It translates to CASSLSGQQEQFF.

This sequence joins TRBV3-1 and TRBJ1-2; the D is unclear. The CDR3 length is 14 residues. CDR1 and CDR2 from the germline V gene are LGHDT and YNNKEL (reference sequence). Trimming shortened V by 1 base and J by 6 bases, and 12 bases separated the two germline ends. The DNA of the CDR3 is TGTGCCAGCAGCCAAGTCCACAGATCGAATGGCTACACCTTC. This translates into CASSQVHRSNGYTF.

Only a few counts were recorded for this clonotype. V and J are TRBV20-1 and TRBJ2-4, with 8 bases lining up with TRBD1. Germline-derived CDR1 and CDR2 are DFQATT and SNEGSKA (reference sequence). The CDR3 is 16 residues long. Losses at the gene ends were 0 bases for V and 2 bases for J; bases not matched to a gene: 6. CDR3 protein: CSAREGQAWTKNIQYF. CDR3 bases: TGCAGTGCTAGAGAGGGACAGGCATGGACCAAAAACATTCAGTACTTC.

This clonotype was seen just once. The chain joins TRBV5-1 to TRBJ1-3; D is ambiguous. Germline CDR1 SGHRS, CDR2 YFSETQ. CDR3 length equals 18 residues. The V end lost 3 bases, the J end lost 0 bases, and 19 bases lay between the germline ends. CDR3 nucleotide sequence: TGCGCCAGCAGCTCCTCTTCGGGAGCCACAAGCTCTGGAAACACCATATATTTT. Translated, it gives CASSSSSGATSSGNTIYF. Looking up the rest from reference TRBV5-1 and TRBJ1-3 gives the full variable domain: KAGVTQTPRYLIKTRGQQVTLSCSPISGHRSVSWYQQTPGQGLQFLFEYFSETQRNKGNFPGRFSGRQFSNSRSEMNVSTLELGDSALYLCASSSSSGATSSGNTIYFGEGSWLTVV.

The V and J genes are TRBV2 and TRBJ2-3; D perhaps matches TRBD1 (6 bases). Germline CDR1 SNHLY, CDR2 FYNNEI. The length of the CDR3 is 12 residues. V lost 11 bases to trimming and J lost 2 bases, with 11 bases between them. The chain's CDR3 is CAQRGFTDTQYF. The CDR3 DNA sequence: TGTGCCCAAAGGGGGTTCACAGATACGCAGTATTTT.

This clonotype came up a few times. The chain is built from TRBV4-3 and TRBJ2-1, with unresolved D. CDR1 LGHNA and CDR2 YSLEER come from the germline V gene. The CDR3 extends over 13 amino acids. V lost 4 bases and J 9 bases, leaving 13 bases between the germline ends. CDR3 residues: CASSPYLSREQFF. The DNA of the CDR3 is TGCGCCAGCAGCCCGTATCTTTCTCGTGAGCAGTTCTTC.

The DNA for the CDR3 is TGCAGTGCTAGAGTGAGCAGTCCTGACGTTTTTTATAATTCACCCCTCCACTTT. Translating it yields CSARVSSPDVFYNSPLHF. V and J are TRBV20-1 and TRBJ1-6; D gene uncertain. Trimming stripped 1 base from V and 4 bases from J, with 20 bases between. CDR1 DFQATT and CDR2 SNEGSKA come from the germline V gene (reference sequence). The CDR3 is 18 amino acids.

The chain has TRBV5-1 and TRBJ2-7, with 9 bases aligning to TRBD1. Germline-derived CDR1 and CDR2 are SGHRS and YFSETQ. Trimming cost V 4 bases and J 6 bases; bases outside gene matches: 14. The CDR3 totals 16 residues. The CDR3 reads CASSNQPTGQGSEQYF. The CDR3 nucleotides read TGCGCCAGCAGCAATCAACCGACGGGACAGGGTAGCGAGCAGTACTTC.

V usage is TRBV12-3 or TRBV12-4 and J usage is TRBJ2-1; D gene unclear. V was cut by 7 bases and J by 4 bases, with 5 bases left in between. The CDR3 contains 11 residues. CDR3 nucleotides: TGTGCCAGCAAGACATACAATGAGCAGTTCTTC. Protein: CASKTYNEQFF.

V usage is TRBV20-1 and J usage is TRBJ2-3; D is undetermined. CDR1 DFQATT and CDR2 SNEGSKA come from the germline V gene (reference sequence). This CDR3 contains 14 residues. V was trimmed by 5 bases and J by 5 bases, leaving 17 bases between them. CDR3 sequence: CSASFGWFGDTQYF. CDR3 DNA: TGCAGTGCTTCGTTCGGATGGTTTGGAGATACGCAGTATTTT.

The chain carries TRBV5-1 and TRBJ2-2; 10 nucleotides line up with TRBD2. This CDR3 contains 17 residues. J lost 3 bases, V lost 1 base, and 6 bases had no gene match. In germline, CDR1 is SGHRS, CDR2 YFSETQ. The CDR3 is CASSLWLAGEDTGELFF. The CDR3 region has the DNA TGCGCCAGCAGCTTGTGGCTAGCGGGAGAGGACACCGGGGAGCTGTTTTTT. The variable domain in full, completed from reference TRBV5-1 and TRBJ2-2, reads KAGVTQTPRYLIKTRGQQVTLSCSPISGHRSVSWYQQTPGQGLQFLFEYFSETQRNKGNFPGRFSGRQFSNSRSEMNVSTLELGDSALYLCASSLWLAGEDTGELFFGEGSRLTVL.